Following are 29 T cell receptor beta chains from one sample sequenced in a study of shared clonotypes between healthy human individuals. Sequencing was performed with immunoSEQ multiplex PCR; in TCRdb, only in-frame clones are kept and a portion is missing. The sample records around 2.3 million clones, approximately 94% being singletons. The sample comprised naive CD4+ T cells sorted from blood. The sample's subset: CD45RA+ positively selected. These TCRs come from a young man in good health.

The J gene is TRBJ2-2, the V gene TRBV10-3; 10 nucleotides align to TRBD1. The CDR3 spans 16 residues. The ends lost 2 bases at V and 6 bases at J; junction bases unmatched: 6. Germline loops: CDR1 ENHRY, CDR2 SYGVKD. Written as DNA, the CDR3 is TGTGCCATCAGTGAGACCGGGACAGGGGTGGCCGGGGAGCTGTTTTTT. Translation: CAISETGTGVAGELFF.

The chain combines TRBV7-2 with TRBJ2-1; D unresolved. V dropped 5 bases and J dropped 2 bases, with 13 bases sitting between them. The CDR3 loop spans 15 amino acids. CDR1 is SGHTA and CDR2 is FQGNSA in the germline V gene. The CDR3 nucleotides are TGTGCCAGCAGCCTCCGGGCCGACCCCTACAATGAGCAGTTCTTC. This codes for CASSLRADPYNEQFF.

V gene TRBV7-2 combines with J gene TRBJ2-3, with no clear D. CDR1 and CDR2 (germline): SGHTA, FQGNSA. The CDR3 runs 11 residues. V lost 7 bases to trimming and J lost 11 bases, with 13 bases between them. CDR3 sequence reads: CASTSSVEQYF. The DNA of the CDR3 is TGTGCCAGCACCTCCAGCGTCGAGCAGTATTTT.

The V and J genes are TRBV5-1 and TRBJ1-1; 9 nucleotides match TRBD1. Trimming at V came to 0 bases and at J to 6 bases, leaving 6 bases not matched to a gene. This CDR3 region has 15 residues. Germline assignment: CDR1 SGHRS and CDR2 YFSETQ. This chain's CDR3 is CASSLVGGDRAEAFF. CDR3 coding DNA: TGCGCCAGCAGCTTGGTGGGAGGGGACAGGGCTGAAGCTTTCTTT.

This rearrangement joins TRBV5-1 to TRBJ2-2; D gene ambiguous. Germline V gene sequence: CDR1 SGHRS, CDR2 YFSETQ. This CDR3 contains 15 residues. Trimming took 0 bases from V and 5 from J, leaving 11 bases between them. CDR3 in amino acids: CASSLDGTRTGELFF. The CDR3 nucleotides read TGCGCCAGCAGCTTGGATGGCACCCGAACCGGGGAGCTGTTTTTT.

The chain combines TRBV7-2 with TRBJ2-3, with D perhaps matching TRBD2 (6 bases). The CDR3 contains 16 residues. CDR1 is SGHTA, CDR2 FQGNSA, per germline. Trimming took off 0 bases at V and 10 bases at J, with 20 bases between the two ends. For the CDR3, the DNA is TGTGCCAGCAGCTTAGCGGCTAGCGAACGCCGTGTTCCGCAGTATTTT. Translating it yields CASSLAASERRVPQYF.

V is TRBV30 and J is TRBJ2-5, with 12 bases matching TRBD2. Looked up from germline, CDR1 is GTSNPN and CDR2 is SVGIG (reference sequence). The CDR3 extends over 14 amino acids. The trim removed 8 bases at V and 2 bases at J, leaving 6 bases unmatched. CDR3 sequence reads: CARRLAGAQETQYF. In DNA form, the CDR3 reads TGTGCCCGCAGACTAGCGGGAGCACAAGAGACCCAGTACTTC.

The chain recombines TRBV7-6 with TRBJ2-7; 9 nucleotides match TRBD2. CDR3 length: 15 amino acids. Germline V gene sequence: CDR1 SGHVS, CDR2 FNYEAQ. Trimming at V came to 6 bases and at J to 6 bases, leaving 12 bases not matched to a gene. This chain's CDR3 is CASRPGSGLASEQYF. CDR3 nucleotide sequence: TGTGCCAGCAGGCCCGGTTCGGGACTAGCCTCCGAGCAGTACTTC.

This clone was found once. The chain is built from TRBV5-1 and TRBJ1-1; the D gene is possibly TRBD1 (6 bases). Germline-derived CDR1 and CDR2 are SGHRS and YFSETQ. V was trimmed by 1 base and J by 5 bases, leaving 9 bases between them. The length of the CDR3 is 13 residues. The CDR3 DNA reads TGCGCCAGCAGCTTGCGGGGGCGAACTGAAGCTTTCTTT. Encoded protein: CASSLRGRTEAFF.

In the case of this clone: One junction end does not reproduce the germline sequence, and a read error may be involved. V usage is TRBV10-2 and J usage is TRBJ2-1, with 9 bases fitting TRBD2. Germline CDR1 WSHSY, CDR2 SAAADI. The CDR3 has 14 residues. The CDR3 is CASSGGGLAQVELF. CDR3 DNA: TGCGCCAGCAGTGGTGGGGGACTAGCACAGGTGGAGCTCTTC.

The chain couples TRBV14 to TRBJ1-3, with a possible D match to TRBD1 (5 bases). The germline V gene encodes CDR1 SGHDN and CDR2 FVKESK. The CDR3 spans 13 residues. V gave up 1 base and J gave up 7 bases, with 8 bases separating them. The CDR3, as DNA: TGTGCCAGCAGCCAAGTCGGGGCCAACACCATATATTTT. Protein sequence: CASSQVGANTIYF.

The chain carries TRBV18 and TRBJ2-2, with 11 bases matching TRBD1. The CDR3 consists of 18 residues. The germline CDR1 and CDR2 sequences are KGHSH and LQKENI. V dropped 6 bases and J dropped 5; count of bases not matched to a gene: 14. CDR3 region: CASSLRLDRGHLTGELFF. The CDR3 nucleotides are TGTGCCAGCTCCTTACGCCTGGACAGGGGGCACCTTACCGGGGAGCTGTTTTTT.

This rearrangement joins TRBV19 to TRBJ2-7; 9 bases map to TRBD1. V lost 1 base and J lost 2; bases outside the gene matches: 6. The CDR3 runs to 16 residues. The germline CDR1 and CDR2 sequences are LNHDA and SQIVND (reference sequence). The DNA for the CDR3 is TGTGCCAGTAGTATAGTGGGGGGACAGGGAGCCTACGAGCAGTACTTC. Its translation is CASSIVGGQGAYEQYF. Full variable domain (outside the CDR3, taken from reference TRBV19 and TRBJ2-7): DGGITQSPKYLFRKEGQNVTLSCEQNLNHDAMYWYRQDPGQGLRLIYYSQIVNDFQKGDIAEGYSVSREKKESFPLTVTSAQKNPTAFYLCASSIVGGQGAYEQYFGPGTRLTVT.

The V gene is TRBV19, the J gene TRBJ1-5; D not resolved. Germline CDR1 LNHDA, CDR2 SQIVND (reference sequence). The CDR3 consists of 14 residues. V was pared by 8 bases and J by 3 bases, with 14 bases between. The CDR3 spells CASRREGYNQPQHF. CDR3 DNA: TGTGCCAGTCGTCGTGAGGGTTACAATCAGCCCCAGCATTTT.

The V call is TRBV7-9, the J call TRBJ2-3; TRBD2 matches 12 bases. CDR1 and CDR2 from the germline V gene are SEHNR and FQNEAQ (reference sequence). V lost 3 bases, J lost 5 bases, and 6 bases stayed unmatched. The CDR3 is 16 residues long. The CDR3 here is CASSFPSGRAVDTQYF. CDR3 DNA sequence: TGTGCCAGCAGCTTCCCTAGCGGGAGGGCCGTAGATACGCAGTATTTT.

Details on this clone: This CDR3 is also generated by other DNA sequences in the sample. The chain has TRBV28 and TRBJ1-1; possibly TRBD1 for D (5 bases). The CDR3 is 14 amino acids. The V gene lost 5 bases and the J gene lost 4 bases, with 14 bases spanning the gap. The V gene's germline CDR1 is MDHEN and CDR2 SYDVKM. CDR3 sequence reads: CASSPPGGGTEAFF. The CDR3 nucleotides are TGTGCCAGCAGTCCACCGGGGGGGGGCACTGAAGCTTTCTTT.

J is TRBJ2-7 and V is TRBV6-1; D is possibly TRBD1 or TRBD2 (6 bases each). This CDR3 is built from 16 residues. Germline loops: CDR1 MNHNS, CDR2 SASEGT. Trimming pared 4 bases from V and 6 bases from J, leaving 22 bases between. The CDR3 loop reads CASSGRGGMALSEQYF. CDR3 nucleotides: TGTGCCAGCAGTGGAAGAGGGGGGATGGCCTTGAGCGAGCAGTACTTC.

The chain joins TRBV4-1 to TRBJ1-6; TRBD1 matches at 7 bases. The V gene end was trimmed by 6 bases and the J gene end by 6 bases; junction bases not matched to a gene: 8. The CDR3 loop spans 15 amino acids. Germline values: CDR1 MGHRA, CDR2 YSYEKL. The CDR3 loop is CASRKVGQLNSPLHF. Here the CDR3 DNA reads TGCGCCAGCAGGAAGGTGGGACAGCTTAATTCACCCCTCCACTTT.

This sequence joins TRBV5-1 and TRBJ2-3, with TRBD2 as a possible D gene (5 bases). Germline V gene sequence: CDR1 SGHRS, CDR2 YFSETQ. This CDR3 spans 15 amino acids. V gave up 3 bases and J gave up 2 bases, with 13 bases separating them. In nucleotides, the CDR3 is TGCGCCAGCAGCTCAACCGGGATCAACACAGATACGCAGTATTTT. Translation gives CASSSTGINTDTQYF.

This clone was observed a single time. This sample also contains other DNA sequences that code for the same CDR3. J is TRBJ2-3 and V is TRBV5-1, with D unresolved. Trimming cost V 7 bases and J 2 bases, with 8 bases left between them. The CDR3 extends over 12 amino acids. Germline-derived CDR1 and CDR2 are SGHRS and YFSETQ. The CDR3 bases are TGCGCCAGCTCCCGGGCCACAGATACGCAGTATTTT. Protein product: CASSRATDTQYF. Variable domain in full (rest from reference TRBV5-1 and TRBJ2-3): KAGVTQTPRYLIKTRGQQVTLSCSPISGHRSVSWYQQTPGQGLQFLFEYFSETQRNKGNFPGRFSGRQFSNSRSEMNVSTLELGDSALYLCASSRATDTQYFGPGTRLTVL.

Comment on this clone: Other DNA sequences within the sample encode an identical CDR3. DNA of the CDR3: TGTGCCAGCAGTTTGGGGGAGACCCAGTACTTC. Protein sequence: CASSLGETQYF. The chain employs TRBV28 and TRBJ2-5; no reliable D call. The V gene's germline CDR1 is MDHEN and CDR2 SYDVKM. This CDR3 comprises 11 residues. V lost 3 bases and J 5 bases, leaving 4 bases between the germline ends.

This chain joins TRBV11-2 and TRBJ2-2; the D is unclear. The germline CDR1 and CDR2 sequences are SGHAT and FQNNGV. The germline V and J ends were trimmed by 1 base and 2 bases, with 8 bases remaining between them. This CDR3 is 15 amino acids long. In DNA form, the CDR3 reads TGTGCCAGCAGCTTAGCTCGAATTAACACCGGGGAGCTGTTTTTT. Translated, it gives CASSLARINTGELFF.

This rearrangement joins TRBV2 to TRBJ1-2; D is perhaps TRBD1 (5 bases). Germline lookup yields CDR1 SNHLY and CDR2 FYNNEI. CDR3 size: 15 residues. Trimming removed 7 bases from V and 5 bases from J, with 20 bases in between. CDR3 in DNA: TGTGCCAGCAAGGGGTCAGTCACGGAACTTTATGGCTACACCTTC. It specifies CASKGSVTELYGYTF.

The chain links TRBV2 to TRBJ1-6; D is perhaps TRBD1 (5 bases). The ends were cut back, 6 bases at V and 6 bases at J, with 15 bases in the middle. Per the germline V gene, CDR1 is SNHLY and CDR2 is FYNNEI. The CDR3 totals 15 residues. The CDR3 loop reads CASRHRDGSNSPLHF. CDR3 bases: TGTGCCAGCAGACACCGGGACGGATCTAATTCACCCCTCCACTTT.

The chain carries TRBV7-8 and TRBJ1-3; tentative D call: TRBD1 (6 bases). Trimming took off 3 bases at V and 4 bases at J, with 10 bases between the two ends. CDR3 size: 14 residues. From germline, CDR1 is SGHVS and CDR2 FQNEAQ. The CDR3 sequence: CASSFGGEGNTIYF. For the CDR3, the DNA is TGTGCCAGCAGCTTTGGGGGCGAGGGAAACACCATATATTTT.

The CDR3 reads CASSHQRPGQGAEKLFF. Written as DNA, the CDR3 is TGTGCCAGCAGCCACCAGCGACCGGGACAGGGAGCTGAAAAACTGTTTTTT. This chain links TRBV5-4 with TRBJ1-4; the match to TRBD1 covers 9 bases. The CDR3 extends over 17 amino acids. V lost 4 bases to trimming and J lost 7 bases; unmatched junction nucleotides: 14. CDR1 and CDR2 (germline): SGHNT, YYREEE (reference sequence).

As to this clone: Other DNA sequences in the sample encode the same CDR3. This chain connects TRBV4-1 to TRBJ2-5, with 8 bases that match TRBD2. V trimming: 1 base; J trimming: 5 bases; junction bases outside the gene matches: 9. Germline V CDR1 and CDR2: MGHRA, YSYEKL. CDR3 size: 16 residues. The DNA of the CDR3 is TGCGCCAGCAGCCAAGCGGGCCTAGCGGGTTTCGAGACCCAGTACTTC. Protein sequence: CASSQAGLAGFETQYF.

This sequence joins TRBV6-1 and TRBJ1-3; weak D call: TRBD1 (5 bases). CDR3 size: 15 residues. The germline V gene has CDR1 MNHNS and CDR2 SASEGT. The V end was cut by 0 bases, the J end by 9 bases, with 15 bases between. DNA of the CDR3: TGTGCCAGCAGTGAAGCGGGGCCGCCGGCCGCCACCATATATTTT. Translating gives CASSEAGPPAATIYF.

The chain couples TRBV28 to TRBJ1-5; tentative D call: TRBD1 (5 bases). Trimming stripped 5 bases from V and 0 bases from J, with 11 bases between. Per germline, CDR1 MDHEN and CDR2 SYDVKM. The CDR3 is made up of 15 amino acids. CDR3 region: CASSMTDSSNQPQHF. The CDR3, as DNA: TGTGCCAGCAGTATGACAGATAGTAGCAATCAGCCCCAGCATTTT.